This T cell receptor beta chain derives from a study of T cells after yellow fever vaccination. Study outcomes and limitations: One caveat is that FACS-sorted repertoires could contain abundant clonotypes contaminating from the bulk population. By day 5 rather than day 15, the secondary response had peaked, though it was weaker. Post-booster repertoires contained most primary-vaccination clones again (roughly 97% CD4, over 70% CD8).

UMIs were added to TCR cDNA along with a universal primer site when it was made by 5'RACE template switching. Each CDR3 protein gets one entry after TCRdb re-called the 5' RACE reads with MiXCR. Here the sample spans about 360,000 distinct CDR3 sequences, 6.2% being singletons. About this clonotype: Its antigen is still unknown.

Germline V gene data show CDR1 as LGHDT and CDR2 as YNNKEL (reference sequence). V shed 5 bases and J 3 bases; nucleotides not matched to a gene: 10. This CDR3 region has 17 residues. V gene TRBV3-1 combines with J gene TRBJ2-2; TRBD2 matches at 9 bases. The receptor was derived from a man under 40 who received the YFV17D yellow fever vaccine. The input for sequencing was PBMCs, taken 5 days after the yellow fever booster vaccination. In DNA form, the CDR3 reads TGTGCCAGCAGCAAGGCCGTGACTAGCGGTTACACCGGGGAGCTGTTTTTT. Amino acid sequence: CASSKAVTSGYTGELFF.